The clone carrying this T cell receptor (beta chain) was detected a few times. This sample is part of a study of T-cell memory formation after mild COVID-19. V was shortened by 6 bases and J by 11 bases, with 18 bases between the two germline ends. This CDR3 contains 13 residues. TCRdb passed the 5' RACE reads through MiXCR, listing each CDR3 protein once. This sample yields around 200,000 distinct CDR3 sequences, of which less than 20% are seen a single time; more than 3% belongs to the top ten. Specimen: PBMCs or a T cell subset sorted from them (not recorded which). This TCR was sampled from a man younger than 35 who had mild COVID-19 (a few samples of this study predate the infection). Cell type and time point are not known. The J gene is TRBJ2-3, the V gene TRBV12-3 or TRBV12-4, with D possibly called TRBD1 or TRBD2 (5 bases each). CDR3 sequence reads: CASSPFLGPMQYF. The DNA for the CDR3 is TGTGCCAGCAGCCCATTTTTGGGACCAATGCAGTATTTT.